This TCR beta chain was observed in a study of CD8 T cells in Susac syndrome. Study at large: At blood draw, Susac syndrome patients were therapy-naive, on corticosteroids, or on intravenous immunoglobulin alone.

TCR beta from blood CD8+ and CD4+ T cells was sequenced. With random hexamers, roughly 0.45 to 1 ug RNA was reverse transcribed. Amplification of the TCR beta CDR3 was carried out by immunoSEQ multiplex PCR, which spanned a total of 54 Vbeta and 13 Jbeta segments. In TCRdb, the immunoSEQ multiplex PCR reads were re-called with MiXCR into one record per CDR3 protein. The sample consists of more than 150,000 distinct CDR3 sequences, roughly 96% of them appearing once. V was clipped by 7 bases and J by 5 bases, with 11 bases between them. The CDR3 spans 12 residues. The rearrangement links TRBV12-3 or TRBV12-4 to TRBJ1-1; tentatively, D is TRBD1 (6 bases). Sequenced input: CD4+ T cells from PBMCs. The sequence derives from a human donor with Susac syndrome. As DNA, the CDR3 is TGTGCCAGCACGGAGGGGGGGACTGAAGCTTTCTTT. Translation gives CASTEGGTEAFF.